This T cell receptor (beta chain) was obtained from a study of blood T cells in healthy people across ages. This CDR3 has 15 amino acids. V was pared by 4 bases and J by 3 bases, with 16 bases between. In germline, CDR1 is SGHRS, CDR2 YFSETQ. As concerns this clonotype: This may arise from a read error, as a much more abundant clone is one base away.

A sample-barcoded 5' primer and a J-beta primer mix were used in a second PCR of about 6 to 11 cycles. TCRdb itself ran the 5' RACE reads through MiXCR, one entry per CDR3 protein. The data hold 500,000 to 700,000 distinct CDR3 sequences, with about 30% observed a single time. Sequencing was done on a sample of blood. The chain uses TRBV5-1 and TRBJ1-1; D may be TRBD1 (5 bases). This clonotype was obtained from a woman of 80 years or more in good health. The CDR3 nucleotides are TGCGCCAGCAGCCCTGGGGGGACTGTGTACACTGAAGCTTTCTTT. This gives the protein CASSPGGTVYTEAFF.